What follows describes a single TCR beta chain. Its matching antigen is unknown. TCRdb redid the calling of the RT-PCR reads with MiXCR, one entry per CDR3 protein. Here the sample spans roughly 700,000 distinct CDR3 sequences, more than 11% being singletons. This entry comes from a study of response to subunit inactivated influenza vaccine. Regarding the study as a whole: Authors suggested each seasonal flu vaccination may recruit only limited numbers of new T cells.

V lost 0 bases and J lost 1, with 16 bases in between. The CDR3 covers 17 residues. The V gene's germline CDR1 is ENHRY and CDR2 SYGVKD. This receptor was identified in a man over 45 who received an inactivated influenza vaccine. Sequenced here: PBMCs from blood, sampled 14 to 15 days before vaccination. V gene TRBV10-3 combines with J gene TRBJ2-7; D remains unclear. The CDR3 coding sequence is TGTGCCATCAGTGAGTCGATGGCAGGTTACGCGTCCTACGAGCAGTACTTC. Amino acid sequence: CAISESMAGYASYEQYF.